This TCR beta chain was sequenced during a study of blood T cell repertoires in COVID-19. Background on the study: The United States, Italy and Spain were the sources of the acute and convalescent COVID-19 samples. PBMCs, B-cell-depleted T cells, or T cells were the source of the cDNA or gDNA that made up the material.

This CDR3 spans 14 amino acids. CDR1 is SEHNR and CDR2 is FQNEAQ in the germline V gene (reference sequence). The junction had 6 bases not matched to a gene; V was cut back by 5 bases and J by 6 bases. Sequencing was performed with immunoSEQ multiplex PCR; in TCRdb, only in-frame clones are kept and a portion is missing. The table has under 250,000 clones, approximately 92% seen once. The clonotype was recovered from a woman aged 18-29 years in a cohort exposed to, infected with or recovered from COVID-19 (not recorded which). This sequence joins TRBV7-9 and TRBJ2-2; 7 nucleotides match TRBD1. The sequencing input was PBMCs or T cells enriched from blood (not recorded which). DNA of the CDR3: TGTGCCAGCAGCCTCGGACAGGTGGCCGGGGAGCTGTTTTTT. Amino acid sequence: CASSLGQVAGELFF.